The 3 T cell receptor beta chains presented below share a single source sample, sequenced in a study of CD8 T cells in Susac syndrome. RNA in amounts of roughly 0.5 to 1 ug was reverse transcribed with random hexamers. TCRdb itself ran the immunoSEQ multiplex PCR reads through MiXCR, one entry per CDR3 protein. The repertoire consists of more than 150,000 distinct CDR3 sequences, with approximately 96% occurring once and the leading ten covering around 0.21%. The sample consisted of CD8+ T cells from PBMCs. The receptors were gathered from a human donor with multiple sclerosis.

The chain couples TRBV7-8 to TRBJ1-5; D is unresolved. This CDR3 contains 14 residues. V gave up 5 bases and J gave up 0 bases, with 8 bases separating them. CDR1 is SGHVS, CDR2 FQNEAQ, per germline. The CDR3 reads CASSPDYSNQPQHF. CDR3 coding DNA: TGTGCCAGCAGCCCCGACTATAGCAATCAGCCCCAGCATTTT.

This CDR3 is CSVPPDRGNGYTF. The CDR3, as DNA: TGCAGCGTCCCCCCGGACAGGGGCAATGGCTACACCTTC. The chain uses TRBV29-1 and TRBJ1-2, with 9 bases matching TRBD1. The CDR3 is 13 residues long. Per germline, CDR1 SQVTM and CDR2 ANQGSEA. V was pared by 6 bases and J by 6 bases, with 8 bases of the junction left unmatched. The full variable domain, its missing parts supplied by reference TRBV29-1 and TRBJ1-2, is SAVISQKPSRDICQRGTSLTIQCQVDSQVTMMFWYRQQPGQSLTLIATANQGSEATYESGFVIDKFPISRPNLTFSTLTVSNMSPEDSSIYLCSVPPDRGNGYTFGSGTRLTVV.

As DNA, the CDR3 is TGCAGCGCCATCGGGACAGGGGTCCGGGAACTGTTTTTT. Amino acid sequence: CSAIGTGVRELFF. The chain links TRBV29-1 to TRBJ1-4; the match to TRBD1 covers 10 bases. V was clipped by 7 bases and J by 12 bases; unmatched bases: 11. Germline CDR1 is SQVTM and CDR2 is ANQGSEA. This CDR3 is built from 13 residues.